The 23 T cell receptor beta chains listed next were all sequenced from one sample in a study of blood T cell repertoires in COVID-19. Sequenced by immunoSEQ multiplex PCR; TCRdb stores in-frame clones only, minus some. The sample yields roughly 290,000 clones, roughly 89% seen once. What was sequenced was PBMCs or T cells enriched from blood (not recorded which). All receptors derive from a woman aged 40 to 50 who had recovered from COVID-19.

The chain is built from TRBV7-2 and TRBJ2-3; D might be TRBD2 (5 bases). This CDR3 spans 15 amino acids. V lost 7 bases to trimming and J lost 3 bases, with 17 bases between them. Germline CDR1 reads SGHTA; CDR2 reads FQGNSA. The CDR3 DNA sequence: TGTGCCAGCATCTCCGTTAGCACGGGGACAGATACGCAGTATTTT. Translation: CASISVSTGTDTQYF.

The rearrangement uses TRBV19 and TRBJ1-6; possible D gene TRBD1, 5 bases. Germline V CDR1 and CDR2: LNHDA, SQIVND (reference sequence). V was cut by 7 bases and J by 4 bases, with 14 bases left in between. The CDR3 spans 15 residues. CDR3 sequence reads: CASKKTAFYNSPLHF. In DNA, the CDR3 is TGTGCCAGTAAAAAGACAGCCTTTTATAATTCACCCCTCCACTTT.

The chain links TRBV27 to TRBJ2-5, with TRBD2 identical over 11 bases. The CDR3 runs to 15 residues. Looked up from germline, CDR1 is MNHEY and CDR2 is SMNVEV (reference sequence). With V trimmed by 4 bases and J by 3 bases, 4 bases remained unmatched. The CDR3 region has the DNA TGTGCCAGCAGTTCCCTAGCGGGAGGCAAAGAGACCCAGTACTTC. Protein product: CASSSLAGGKETQYF.

This chain connects TRBV5-4 to TRBJ2-5; perhaps TRBD2 as D (6 bases). CDR3 length equals 14 residues. The germline V gene has CDR1 SGHNT and CDR2 YYREEE (reference sequence). The V end was cut by 2 bases, the J end by 5 bases, with 13 bases between. The CDR3: CASSLRRDAETQYF. The CDR3 DNA is TGTGCCAGCAGCTTAAGGAGGGACGCGGAGACCCAGTACTTC.

The CDR3 coding sequence is TGTGCCAGCAGCTTGGACAAAAGTGTTCAGCCCCAGCATTTT. Translation: CASSLDKSVQPQHF. V and J are TRBV5-4 and TRBJ1-5; D remains ambiguous. V gave up 0 bases and J gave up 6 bases, with 10 bases separating them. The CDR3 spans 14 residues. The germline gives CDR1 SGHNT, CDR2 YYREEE (reference sequence).

This clone appeared a single time. V usage is TRBV30 and J usage is TRBJ2-5, with a tentative D call TRBD2 (5 bases). Germline CDR1 and CDR2: GTSNPN and SVGIG (reference sequence). Trimming removed 0 bases from V and 4 bases from J, with 15 bases in between. This CDR3 comprises 15 residues. The CDR3 loop is CAWSVGRGNGETQYF. CDR3 in DNA: TGTGCCTGGAGTGTTGGACGGGGAAACGGAGAGACCCAGTACTTC. Looking up the rest from reference TRBV30 and TRBJ2-5 gives the full variable domain: SQTIHQWPATLVQPVGSPLSLECTVEGTSNPNLYWYRQAAGRGLQLLFYSVGIGQISSEVPQNLSASRPQDRQFILSSKKLLLSDSGFYLCAWSVGRGNGETQYFGPGTRLLVL.

The chain carries TRBV25-1 and TRBJ2-4; 8 bases fit TRBD1. V gave up 4 bases and J gave up 9 bases; unmatched junction bases: 11. There are 15 residues in the CDR3. Germline V gives CDR1 MGHDK, CDR2 SYGVNS. The CDR3 region has the DNA TGTGCCAGCAGTGCATCCGGGACAGGTCCCGGCATTCAGTACTTC. It yields the protein CASSASGTGPGIQYF. Based on the CDR3 plus reference TRBV25-1 and TRBJ2-4, the full variable domain is EADIYQTPRYLVIGTGKKITLECSQTMGHDKMYWYQQDPGMELHLIHYSYGVNSTEKGDLSSESTVSRIRTEHFPLTLESARPSHTSQYLCASSASGTGPGIQYFGAGTRLSVL.

Only a few counts were recorded for this clone. The CDR3 loop reads CAISESYSLNQPQHF. In DNA, the CDR3 is TGTGCCATCAGTGAGTCGTACAGCCTCAATCAGCCCCAGCATTTT. The rearrangement joins TRBV10-3 to TRBJ1-5, with D unresolved. The length of the CDR3 is 15 residues. Trimming stripped 0 bases from V and 3 bases from J, with 9 bases between. The germline V gene encodes CDR1 ENHRY and CDR2 SYGVKD.

The chain recombines TRBV19 with TRBJ1-5, with a weak D call TRBD1 (5 bases). Germline CDR1 is LNHDA and CDR2 is SQIVND (reference sequence). This CDR3 is 13 amino acids long. V dropped 5 bases and J dropped 4 bases, with 9 bases sitting between them. The CDR3 DNA is TGTGCCAGTAGTTCCCCAGGGAATCAGCCCCAGCATTTT. Protein sequence: CASSSPGNQPQHF. Combining the CDR3 with reference TRBV19 and TRBJ1-5 gives the whole variable domain DGGITQSPKYLFRKEGQNVTLSCEQNLNHDAMYWYRQDPGQGLRLIYYSQIVNDFQKGDIAEGYSVSREKKESFPLTVTSAQKNPTAFYLCASSSPGNQPQHFGDGTRLSIL.

The V and J genes are TRBV25-1 and TRBJ1-2; TRBD1 agrees at 11 bases. V gave up 6 bases and J gave up 5 bases; unmatched junction bases: 11. There are 16 residues in the CDR3. Germline assignment: CDR1 MGHDK and CDR2 SYGVNS. The CDR3, as DNA: TGTGCCAGCAGCGACTTCCGGACAGGGGGCGTGTATGGCTACACCTTC. Translating gives CASSDFRTGGVYGYTF.

The V call is TRBV2, the J call TRBJ1-2, with 8 bases lining up with TRBD1. Losses at the gene ends were 3 bases for V and 8 bases for J; bases not matched to a gene: 8. This CDR3 has 14 residues. Germline CDR1 and CDR2: SNHLY and FYNNEI. CDR3 DNA sequence: TGTGCCAGCAGTGAGATAGGACAGGGTTTGGGCTACACCTTC. It yields the protein CASSEIGQGLGYTF.

This sequence joins TRBV7-6 and TRBJ2-3; 8 bases line up with TRBD2. The CDR3 is 16 amino acids. CDR1 and CDR2 (germline): SGHVS, FNYEAQ. V gave up 5 bases and J gave up 3 bases; unmatched junction bases: 10. CDR3 sequence: CASSPRAGAGTDTQYF. The DNA for the CDR3 is TGTGCCAGCAGCCCCCGAGCGGGAGCGGGAACAGATACGCAGTATTTT.

This clone was seen a single time. The chain combines TRBV20-1 with TRBJ2-7; 10 nucleotides line up with TRBD2. The CDR3 has 16 residues. Germline trimming cut 3 bases from V and 6 bases from J; bases unmatched to any gene: 14. The germline CDR1 and CDR2 sequences are DFQATT and SNEGSKA (reference sequence). Here the CDR3 DNA reads TGCAGTGCTAGTTTAACTAGCGGGACTCACGAGGGCGAGCAGTACTTC. Protein: CSASLTSGTHEGEQYF.

This sequence joins TRBV2 and TRBJ1-1; D gene ambiguous. The V gene's germline CDR1 is SNHLY and CDR2 FYNNEI. CDR3 length equals 15 residues. The V gene lost 4 bases and the J gene lost 4 bases, with 16 bases spanning the gap. In DNA, the CDR3 is TGTGCCAGCAGTGTGCCCGATAGTCCCTCCACTGAAGCTTTCTTT. It codes for CASSVPDSPSTEAFF.

The CDR3 nucleotides are TGCGCCAGCAGTGAAGGCCAGGGGAGAGGCTACACCTTC. Encoded protein: CASSEGQGRGYTF. V usage is TRBV10-1 and J usage is TRBJ1-2; TRBD1 is a possible D gene (6 bases). Germline V gene sequence: CDR1 WNHNN, CDR2 SYGVQD (reference sequence). Trimming left V 3 bases short and J 8 bases short, with 13 bases between. This CDR3 spans 13 amino acids.

The J gene is TRBJ1-1, the V gene TRBV4-1; 11 bases align to TRBD1. Germline V gene lookup returns CDR1 MGHRA and CDR2 YSYEKL. The J segment lost 5 bases and the V segment lost 6 bases, leaving 8 bases of the junction unmatched. The CDR3 is made up of 15 amino acids. CDR3 protein: CASRRTGGSKTEAFF. CDR3 nucleotide sequence: TGCGCCAGCAGAAGGACAGGGGGCTCGAAGACTGAAGCTTTCTTT.

The rearrangement joins TRBV21-1 to TRBJ2-2; the table's TRBD1 call for D was not verified on the DNA. TRBV21-1 is a listed pseudogene. This CDR3 has 18 residues. CDR3 sequence reads: CASSKARYLARNTGELFF. The CDR3 region has the DNA TGTGCCAGCAGCAAAGCCAGGTACTTGGCTCGTAACACCGGGGAGCTGTTTTTT.

The genes are TRBV18 and TRBJ2-2; 12 nucleotides line up with TRBD1. Germline V lookup: CDR1 KGHSH, CDR2 LQKENI. The V gene end was trimmed by 2 bases and the J gene end by 1 base; junction bases not matched to a gene: 8. The CDR3 runs 19 residues. CDR3: CASSPTGTGGILNTGELFF. CDR3 coding DNA: TGTGCCAGCTCACCAACCGGGACAGGGGGCATCCTGAACACCGGGGAGCTGTTTTTT.

This clone has a single count. The chain uses TRBV3-1 (or the pseudogene TRBV3-2) and TRBJ1-2, with D maybe TRBD1 (6 bases). Trimming took 0 bases from V and 8 from J, leaving 19 bases between them. CDR3 length: 16 residues. Germline assignment: CDR1 LGHDT and CDR2 YNNKEL (reference sequence). In DNA, the CDR3 is TGTGCCAGCAGCCAAGATAATACAGGGTATTTCGGAGGCTACACCTTC. Translated: CASSQDNTGYFGGYTF.

V is TRBV5-1 and J is TRBJ1-2; D unclear. The CDR3 has 17 residues. From germline, CDR1 is SGHRS and CDR2 YFSETQ. Trimming stripped 1 base from V and 3 bases from J, with 19 bases between. CDR3 DNA sequence: TGCGCCAGCAGCTTGAACCTAAAACCAATATCGCACTATGGCTACACCTTC. Encoded protein: CASSLNLKPISHYGYTF.

This rearrangement joins TRBV6-6 to TRBJ2-1; TRBD2 matches at 10 bases. Germline V CDR1 and CDR2: MNHNY, SVGAGI (reference sequence). The ends lost 5 bases at V and 6 bases at J; junction bases unmatched: 4. This CDR3 is 14 amino acids long. CDR3 region: CASSRAGGLNEQFF. The DNA of the CDR3 is TGTGCCAGCAGTCGAGCGGGAGGGCTCAATGAGCAGTTCTTC.

This clone was seen once. V and J are TRBV27 and TRBJ2-1, with 7 bases aligning to TRBD2. Losses at the gene ends were 8 bases for V and 8 bases for J; bases not matched to a gene: 15. CDR1 and CDR2 from the germline V gene are MNHEY and SMNVEV (reference sequence). The CDR3 is 15 residues long. This CDR3 reads CASSRPAGAVYEQFF. The CDR3 nucleotides are TGTGCCAGCTCCCGGCCGGCGGGAGCAGTTTATGAGCAGTTCTTC.

The table lists this clone with a few counts. The chain uses TRBV18 and TRBJ2-7; TRBD2 aligns across 13 bases. CDR1 is KGHSH, CDR2 LQKENI, per germline. The CDR3 totals 19 residues. Unmatched junction bases numbered 12, after V lost 3 bases and J lost 1 base. CDR3 region: CASSPNTGTSGKRSYEQYF. As DNA, the CDR3 is TGTGCCAGCTCACCCAACACCGGGACTAGCGGGAAGCGGTCCTACGAGCAGTACTTC.